What follows are 17 T cell receptor beta chains derived from one specimen sequenced in a study of blood T cell repertoires in COVID-19. The method was immunoSEQ multiplex PCR; TCRdb's version includes in-frame clones alone and lacks a portion of them. The table shows about 25,000 clones, with roughly 80% occurring only once. The source material was peripheral blood. These receptors were collected from a man aged 80 or over with active or convalescent COVID-19.

The CDR3 loop is CASSVGGLVTTQYF. The DNA for the CDR3 is TGTGCCAGCAGCGTAGGGGGACTCGTCACTACGCAGTATTTT. The rearrangement links TRBV9 to TRBJ2-3; D might be TRBD2 (6 bases). CDR1 and CDR2 from the germline V gene are SGDLS and YYNGEE. The CDR3 has 14 residues. Trimming removed 0 bases at V and 8 bases at J, with 13 bases between.

This chain links TRBV6-5 with TRBJ1-4, with unresolved D. Looked up from germline, CDR1 is MNHEY and CDR2 is SVGAGI. The V end was cut by 7 bases, the J end by 0 bases, with 12 bases between. The CDR3 runs 15 residues. CDR3 loop: CASMTVAATNEKLFF. CDR3 nucleotide sequence: TGTGCCAGCATGACTGTGGCGGCAACTAATGAAAAACTGTTTTTT.

The rearrangement uses TRBV4-2 and TRBJ1-6; TRBD1 is a possible D gene (6 bases). Per germline, CDR1 LGHNA and CDR2 YNFKEQ. The CDR3 runs to 15 residues. Trimming shortened V by 1 base and J by 5 bases, and 9 bases separated the two germline ends. The CDR3 nucleotides are TGTGCCAGCAGCCAAGGGGGGCAAGATAATTCACCCCTCCACTTT. Amino acid sequence: CASSQGGQDNSPLHF.

The rearrangement joins TRBV13 to TRBJ2-3; TRBD1 matches at 8 bases. CDR3 length: 15 amino acids. The germline V gene has CDR1 PRHDT and CDR2 FYEKMQ (reference sequence). Trimming at V came to 5 bases and at J to 2 bases, leaving 6 bases not matched to a gene. The CDR3 sequence is CASSLDRGFTDTQYF. DNA for the CDR3: TGTGCCAGCAGCCTAGACAGGGGATTCACAGATACGCAGTATTTT. The complete variable domain, with remaining parts taken from reference TRBV13 and TRBJ2-3, reads AAGVIQSPRHLIKEKRETATLKCYPIPRHDTVYWYQQGPGQDPQFLISFYEKMQSDKGSIPDRFSAQQFSDYHSELNMSSLELGDSALYFCASSLDRGFTDTQYFGPGTRLTVL.

The chain uses TRBV29-1 and TRBJ2-7; D remains ambiguous. Trimming removed 4 bases from V and 2 bases from J, with 9 bases in between. Germline-derived CDR1 and CDR2 are SQVTM and ANQGSEA. This CDR3 region has 12 residues. The CDR3 sequence is CSVGGLAYEQYF. The DNA of the CDR3 is TGCAGCGTTGGCGGCTTAGCCTACGAGCAGTACTTC.

Here the CDR3 reads CASSEQGNGYTF. The CDR3 nucleotides read TGTGCCAGCAGCGAACAGGGAAACGGCTACACCTTC. The chain employs TRBV7-2 and TRBJ1-2, with D possibly being TRBD1 (6 bases). V lost 5 bases and J 8 bases, leaving 12 bases between the germline ends. This CDR3 spans 12 amino acids. Germline assignment: CDR1 SGHTA and CDR2 FQGNSA.

This clone was observed once. The rearrangement links TRBV2 to TRBJ2-7; 9 bases align to TRBD2. The CDR3 spans 16 residues. Germline loops: CDR1 SNHLY, CDR2 FYNNEI. Trimming removed 7 bases from V and 4 bases from J; junction bases left unmatched: 14. DNA for the CDR3: TGTGCCAGCAAAAGGCCGGCAGGGCGGGAGGGTTACGAGCAGTACTTC. Protein product: CASKRPAGREGYEQYF.

This clone was picked up a small number of times. The chain is built from TRBV5-1 and TRBJ1-5; no clear D. There are 13 residues in the CDR3. The V end lost 1 base, the J end lost 5 bases, and 7 bases lay between the germline ends. Germline V gene lookup returns CDR1 SGHRS and CDR2 YFSETQ. Here the CDR3 reads CASSLMADQPQHF. DNA for the CDR3: TGCGCCAGCAGCTTGATGGCAGATCAGCCCCAGCATTTT.

V is TRBV6-6 and J is TRBJ2-7; unclear D gene. The germline CDR1 and CDR2 sequences are MNHNY and SVGAGI (reference sequence). The CDR3 is made up of 12 amino acids. V was cut by 10 bases and J by 1 base, with 11 bases left in between. The CDR3 DNA is TGTGCCACCAGATCGAGGTCCTACGAGCAGTACTTC. Encoded protein: CATRSRSYEQYF.

The chain is built from TRBV3-1 (or the pseudogene TRBV3-2) and TRBJ2-2; TRBD2 might be the D (5 bases). V lost 4 bases, J lost 7 bases, and 13 bases lay in between. The CDR3 consists of 14 residues. CDR1 LGHDT and CDR2 YNNKEL come from the germline V gene (reference sequence). Written as DNA, the CDR3 is TGTGCCAGCAGCCGAGGAGGAGACGTCGGGGAGCTGTTTTTT. Translated: CASSRGGDVGELFF.

V is TRBV19 and J is TRBJ2-1, with 9 bases matching TRBD2. J was trimmed by 2 bases and V by 5 bases; bases with no gene match: 13. CDR1 is LNHDA and CDR2 is SQIVND in the germline V gene (reference sequence). There are 18 residues in the CDR3. The CDR3 sequence is CASSFLVGSGGTYNEQFF. In DNA form, the CDR3 reads TGTGCCAGTAGTTTTTTAGTAGGTAGCGGGGGCACCTACAATGAGCAGTTCTTC.

The rearrangement joins TRBV2 to TRBJ1-6, with D possibly matching TRBD1 (6 bases). The germline V gene has CDR1 SNHLY and CDR2 FYNNEI. CDR3 length: 16 amino acids. V lost 5 bases, J lost 9 bases, and 20 bases lay in between. The chain's CDR3 is CASSLGGGGLASPLHF. DNA for the CDR3: TGTGCCAGCAGTCTCGGAGGGGGAGGGTTAGCTTCACCCCTCCACTTT.

The chain recombines TRBV4-2 with TRBJ2-1; TRBD1 is a possible D gene (6 bases). This CDR3 is built from 14 residues. CDR1 is LGHNA, CDR2 YNFKEQ, per germline. Trimming took 1 base from V and 7 from J, leaving 11 bases between them. The CDR3 protein is CASSQVSQGNEQFF. CDR3 nucleotide sequence: TGTGCCAGCAGCCAAGTCTCCCAGGGGAATGAGCAGTTCTTC.

The chain links TRBV7-8 to TRBJ2-3; no clear D gene. The CDR3 has 11 residues. Germline lookup yields CDR1 SGHVS and CDR2 FQNEAQ. V lost 4 bases, J lost 6 bases, and 5 bases lay in between. The CDR3 spells CASSSSDTQYF. The CDR3 DNA reads TGTGCCAGCAGCTCAAGCGATACGCAGTATTTT. Supplemented by reference TRBV7-8 and TRBJ2-3, the full variable domain reads GAGVSQSPRYKVAKRGQDVALRCDPISGHVSLFWYQQALGQGPEFLTYFQNEAQLDKSGLPSDRFFAERPEGSVSTLKIQRTQQEDSAVYLCASSSSDTQYFGPGTRLTVL.

The chain couples TRBV5-6 to TRBJ2-3; D gene unclear. This CDR3 comprises 14 residues. Germline V gives CDR1 SGHDT, CDR2 YYEEEE. The V and J ends lost 0 bases and 5 bases respectively, with 10 bases between them. DNA for the CDR3: TGTGCCAGCAGCTTGGAAGGAGAAGGAGATACGCAGTATTTT. It codes for CASSLEGEGDTQYF.

The chain couples TRBV20-1 to TRBJ2-3; a weak D match, TRBD2 (5 bases). Between the trimmed V and J ends, which lost 5 bases and 8 bases, there was a span of 11 bases. CDR1 and CDR2 (germline): DFQATT, SNEGSKA (reference sequence). The CDR3 loop spans 11 amino acids. CDR3 sequence: CSAYLAFTQYF. The CDR3 nucleotides read TGCAGTGCTTACCTAGCATTTACGCAGTATTTT.

The rearrangement uses TRBV3-1 (or the pseudogene TRBV3-2) and TRBJ1-3; no reliable D call. Trimming took off 0 bases at V and 0 bases at J, with 15 bases between the two ends. This CDR3 is built from 18 residues. Germline values: CDR1 LGHDT, CDR2 YNNKEL (reference sequence). The CDR3 here is CASSQDSPALNSGNTIYF. CDR3 nucleotide sequence: TGTGCCAGCAGCCAAGATTCCCCAGCGTTAAACTCTGGAAACACCATATATTTT.